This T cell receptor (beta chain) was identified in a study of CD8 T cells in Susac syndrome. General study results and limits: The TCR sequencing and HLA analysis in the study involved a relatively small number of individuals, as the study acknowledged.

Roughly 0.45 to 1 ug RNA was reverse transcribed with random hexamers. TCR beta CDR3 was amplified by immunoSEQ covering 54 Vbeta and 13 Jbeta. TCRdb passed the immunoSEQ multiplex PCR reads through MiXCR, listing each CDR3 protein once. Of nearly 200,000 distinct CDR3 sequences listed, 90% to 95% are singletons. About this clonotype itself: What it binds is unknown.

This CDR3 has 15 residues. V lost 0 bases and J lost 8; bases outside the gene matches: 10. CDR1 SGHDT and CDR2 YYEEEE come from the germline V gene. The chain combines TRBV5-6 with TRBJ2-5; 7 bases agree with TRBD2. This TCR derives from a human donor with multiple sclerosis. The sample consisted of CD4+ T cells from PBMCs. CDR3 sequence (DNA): TGTGCCAGCAGCTTGGGGCGGGGGAGAACCACCACCCAGTACTTC. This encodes CASSLGRGRTTTQYF.